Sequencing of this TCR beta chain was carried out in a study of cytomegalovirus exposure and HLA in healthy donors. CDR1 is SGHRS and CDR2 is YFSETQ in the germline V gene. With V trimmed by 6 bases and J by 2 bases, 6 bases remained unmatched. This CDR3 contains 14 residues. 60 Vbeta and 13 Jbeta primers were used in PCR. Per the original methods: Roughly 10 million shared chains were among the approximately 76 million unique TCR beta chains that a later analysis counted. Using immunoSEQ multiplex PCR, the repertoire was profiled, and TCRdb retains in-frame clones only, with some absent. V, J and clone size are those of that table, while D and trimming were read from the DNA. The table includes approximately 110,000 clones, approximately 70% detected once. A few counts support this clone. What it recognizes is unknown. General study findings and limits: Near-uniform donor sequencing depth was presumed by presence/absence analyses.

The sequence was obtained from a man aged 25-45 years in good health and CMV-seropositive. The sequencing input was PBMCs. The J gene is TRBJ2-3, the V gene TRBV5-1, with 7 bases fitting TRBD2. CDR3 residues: CASKTGGVTDTQYF. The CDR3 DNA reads TGCGCCAGCAAGACGGGGGGTGTCACAGATACGCAGTATTTT.